Following are 15 T cell receptor beta chains from one sample sequenced in a study of immune evolution from preneoplasia to lung adenocarcinoma. Sequencing used immunoSEQ multiplex PCR; TCRdb keeps in-frame clones, though not all of them. The repertoire consists of about 14,000 clones, with more than 80% occurring once and the leading ten covering about 4.3%. Input material: FFPE minimally invasive lung adenocarcinoma tissue. These receptors all stem from a person aged 70 to 85 with lung adenocarcinoma.

This chain connects TRBV5-1 to TRBJ2-4; the D is unclear. This CDR3 spans 13 amino acids. V lost 5 bases and J 0 bases, leaving 6 bases between the germline ends. Germline CDR1 reads SGHRS; CDR2 reads YFSETQ. CDR3 loop: CASRSLAKNIQYF. The CDR3 DNA follows: TGCGCCAGCAGATCTCTAGCCAAAAACATTCAGTACTTC.

The genes are TRBV30 and TRBJ1-5, with D possibly matching TRBD1 (6 bases). Trimming shortened V by 3 bases and J by 3 bases, and 9 bases separated the two germline ends. This CDR3 region has 13 residues. Germline V gene sequence: CDR1 GTSNPN, CDR2 SVGIG (reference sequence). The CDR3 bases are TGTGCCTGGAGCGCAGGGGACAATCAGCCCCAGCATTTT. Encoded protein: CAWSAGDNQPQHF.

This CDR3 is CASSPRGTAYEQYF. For the CDR3, the DNA is TGTGCCAGCAGCCCACGTGGGACAGCCTACGAGCAGTACTTC. The chain uses TRBV11-3 and TRBJ2-7; 7 bases line up with TRBD1. V lost 5 bases, J lost 2 bases, and 6 bases stayed unmatched. The germline V gene has CDR1 SGHNT and CDR2 YENEEA. This CDR3 comprises 14 residues.

The chain is built from TRBV6-1 and TRBJ1-1, with 7 bases that match TRBD1. This CDR3 comprises 14 residues. Germline loops: CDR1 MNHNS, CDR2 SASEGT. V lost 7 bases to trimming and J lost 1 base; unmatched junction nucleotides: 6. The CDR3 coding sequence is TGTGCCAGCACCTGGACAGGCGCGAACACTGAAGCTTTCTTT. Its protein is CASTWTGANTEAFF.

The V call is TRBV5-1, the J call TRBJ2-2; 9 bases map to TRBD2. This CDR3 is built from 16 residues. Germline V lookup: CDR1 SGHRS, CDR2 YFSETQ. Unmatched junction bases numbered 11, after V lost 4 bases and J lost 7 bases. The CDR3 region is CASSPSGLALGGELFF. The CDR3 nucleotides read TGCGCCAGCAGCCCATCGGGACTAGCTCTCGGCGGGGAGCTGTTTTTT.

The CDR3 is CASSSPLGFYGYTF. As DNA, the CDR3 is TGTGCCAGCAGTTCCCCCTTGGGATTCTATGGCTACACCTTC. The V gene is TRBV28, the J gene TRBJ1-2; D is ambiguous. Trimming removed 4 bases from V and 4 bases from J, with 13 bases in between. The CDR3 is 14 amino acids. CDR1 MDHEN and CDR2 SYDVKM come from the germline V gene.

The rearrangement joins TRBV18 to TRBJ2-5, with D unresolved. V was clipped by 2 bases and J by 5 bases, with 9 bases between them. Germline V lookup: CDR1 KGHSH, CDR2 LQKENI. The CDR3 extends over 13 amino acids. CDR3 coding DNA: TGTGCCAGCTCACCAGGTTTGGGCGAGACCCAGTACTTC. Translation: CASSPGLGETQYF.

This chain uses TRBV7-3 with TRBJ1-2; a weak D match, TRBD1 (5 bases). The CDR3 extends over 15 amino acids. V was pared by 5 bases and J by 6 bases, with 19 bases between. Per the germline V gene, CDR1 is SGHTA and CDR2 is FQGTGA. CDR3 bases: TGTGCCAGCAGCAACACCGGGGGGAGTCTGGATGGCTACACCTTC. It translates to CASSNTGGSLDGYTF.

The rearrangement links TRBV15 to TRBJ2-3; D is ambiguous. The CDR3 spans 14 residues. Per germline, CDR1 LNHNV and CDR2 YYDKDF (reference sequence). V was clipped by 0 bases and J by 4 bases, with 8 bases between them. The CDR3 is CATSRDLPPDTQYF. The CDR3, as DNA: TGTGCCACCAGCAGAGACCTCCCCCCAGATACGCAGTATTTT.

CDR3 residues: CASRASQETQYF. The CDR3, as DNA: TGCGCCAGCAGGGCAAGCCAAGAGACCCAGTACTTC. The chain recombines TRBV5-1 with TRBJ2-5, with D uncertain. Trimming shortened V by 5 bases and J by 1 base, and 6 bases separated the two germline ends. Per the germline V gene, CDR1 is SGHRS and CDR2 is YFSETQ. This CDR3 is built from 12 residues. The full variable domain, in which reference TRBV5-1 and TRBJ2-5 provide the parts outside the CDR3, is KAGVTQTPRYLIKTRGQQVTLSCSPISGHRSVSWYQQTPGQGLQFLFEYFSETQRNKGNFPGRFSGRQFSNSRSEMNVSTLELGDSALYLCASRASQETQYFGPGTRLLVL.

This chain connects TRBV28 to TRBJ1-1; weak D call: TRBD1 (5 bases). The length of the CDR3 is 14 residues. CDR1 MDHEN and CDR2 SYDVKM come from the germline V gene. The germline V and J ends were trimmed by 3 bases and 0 bases, with 8 bases remaining between them. CDR3 in DNA: TGTGCCAGCAGTTTGGGGCAATTGAACACTGAAGCTTTCTTT. Its protein product is CASSLGQLNTEAFF. Based on the CDR3 plus reference TRBV28 and TRBJ1-1, the full variable domain is DVKVTQSSRYLVKRTGEKVFLECVQDMDHENMFWYRQDPGLGLRLIYFSYDVKMKEKGDIPEGYSVSREKKERFSLILESASTNQTSMYLCASSLGQLNTEAFFGQGTRLTVV.

This sequence joins TRBV6-5 and TRBJ1-1; D remains unclear. This CDR3 contains 14 residues. Trimming shortened V by 0 bases and J by 4 bases, and 9 bases separated the two germline ends. CDR1 and CDR2 from the germline V gene are MNHEY and SVGAGI. The CDR3 loop reads CASSYSAESTEAFF. The CDR3 nucleotides are TGTGCCAGCAGTTACTCTGCTGAGAGCACTGAAGCTTTCTTT.

In nucleotides, the CDR3 is TGTGCCAGCAGCTTAGAACACAGAGAGACCCAGTACTTC. It translates to CASSLEHRETQYF. This chain uses TRBV11-2 with TRBJ2-5; D is undetermined. The length of the CDR3 is 13 residues. Deletions cut 0 bases from V and 4 bases from J, with 6 bases between. Germline CDR1 SGHAT, CDR2 FQNNGV.

V and J are TRBV10-3 and TRBJ2-3, with TRBD2 identical over 15 bases. V trimming: 2 bases; J trimming: 5 bases; junction bases outside the gene matches: 2. The CDR3 runs 16 residues. The germline V gene encodes CDR1 ENHRY and CDR2 SYGVKD. This CDR3 is CAISERGLAGGDTQYF. Here the CDR3 DNA reads TGTGCCATCAGTGAGCGGGGACTAGCGGGGGGAGATACGCAGTATTTT.

The chain recombines TRBV2 with TRBJ2-7, with TRBD2 as a possible D gene (5 bases). The CDR3 length is 15 residues. Germline V gives CDR1 SNHLY, CDR2 FYNNEI. Trimming took 7 bases from V and 7 from J, leaving 23 bases between them. DNA for the CDR3: TGTGCCAGCACCTGGGGTGGGGAAGCCCGAGGGGAGCAGTACTTC. Translated: CASTWGGEARGEQYF.